One and the same sample provided the 27 T cell receptor beta chains below, sequenced in a study of cytomegalovirus exposure and HLA in healthy donors. The study ran its PCR with 60 Vbeta and 13 Jbeta primers. The data were produced by immunoSEQ multiplex PCR, yet TCRdb's version contains in-frame clones alone and is incomplete. The sample contains about 220,000 clones, over 80% of which appear only once. Sequencing was done on a sample of PBMCs. The receptors originated from a boy aged 2 to 10 in good health and CMV-seronegative.

The chain carries TRBV5-4 and TRBJ2-1; 10 bases align to TRBD1. The CDR3 runs to 15 residues. The germline V gene encodes CDR1 SGHNT and CDR2 YYREEE (reference sequence). J lost 3 bases, V lost 4 bases, and 4 bases had no gene match. This chain's CDR3 is CASSADRGLYNEQFF. CDR3 nucleotide sequence: TGTGCCAGCAGCGCAGACAGGGGGCTCTACAATGAGCAGTTCTTC.

About this clone itself: One end of the junction varies from germline; a read error may be responsible. The CDR3: CAVRLSGGAETQYF. The CDR3 DNA sequence: TGTGCCGTCAGACTAAGCGGGGGGGCGGAGACCCAGTACTTC. The chain has TRBV10-3 and TRBJ2-5; 10 bases agree with TRBD2. CDR1 and CDR2 (germline): ENHRY, SYGVKD. CDR3 size: 14 residues.

This clone occurred a few times. The genes are TRBV5-1 and TRBJ2-5; D call uncertain. Germline CDR1 and CDR2: SGHRS and YFSETQ. The V end was cut by 4 bases, the J end by 1 base, with 11 bases between. The CDR3 runs to 14 residues. The chain's CDR3 is CASSLSRSQETQYF. Here the CDR3 DNA reads TGCGCCAGCAGCCTTTCACGGTCCCAAGAGACCCAGTACTTC.

The rearrangement joins TRBV2 to TRBJ2-3; 8 positions match TRBD2. The ends lost 3 bases at V and 2 bases at J; junction bases unmatched: 7. The CDR3 has 16 residues. Germline V gene sequence: CDR1 SNHLY, CDR2 FYNNEI. This chain's CDR3 is CASSDRRGADTDTQYF. The CDR3 bases are TGTGCCAGCAGTGACCGGCGGGGGGCCGACACAGATACGCAGTATTTT.

The chain combines TRBV9 with TRBJ2-3, with D perhaps matching TRBD1 (6 bases). Trimming took 0 bases from V and 0 from J, leaving 11 bases between them. Looked up from germline, CDR1 is SGDLS and CDR2 is YYNGEE. This CDR3 spans 16 amino acids. The CDR3 here is CASSVEVTGSTDTQYF. DNA for the CDR3: TGTGCCAGCAGCGTAGAGGTCACAGGGAGCACAGATACGCAGTATTTT.

This clone was recorded once. The J gene is TRBJ1-2, the V gene TRBV11-2; 10 nucleotides align to TRBD1. J lost 7 bases, V lost 1 base, and 3 bases had no gene match. The CDR3 totals 14 residues. CDR1 is SGHAT, CDR2 FQNNGV, per germline. The CDR3 is CASSLVGTGVGYTF. The CDR3 DNA reads as TGTGCCAGCAGCTTAGTAGGGACAGGGGTTGGCTACACCTTC.

The CDR3 reads CASSGLDEQFF. DNA for the CDR3: TGTGCCAGCAGCGGTTTGGATGAGCAGTTCTTC. The rearrangement joins TRBV6-1 to TRBJ2-1; D is ambiguous. The CDR3 is 11 amino acids. The germline gives CDR1 MNHNS, CDR2 SASEGT. V gave up 6 bases and J gave up 8 bases, with 8 bases separating them.

This clone was observed once. This chain joins TRBV7-9 and TRBJ2-7, with a weak D call TRBD2 (6 bases). This CDR3 contains 17 residues. The germline V and J ends were trimmed by 5 bases and 2 bases, with 22 bases remaining between them. CDR1 is SEHNR and CDR2 is FQNEAQ in the germline V gene (reference sequence). CDR3 DNA: TGTGCCAGCAGCAACGGGACTGGTAGCGGTGGGGCCTACGAGCAGTACTTC. This encodes CASSNGTGSGGAYEQYF.

This sequence joins TRBV30 and TRBJ1-1; 8 bases match TRBD1. There are 12 residues in the CDR3. J gave up 6 bases and V 5 bases, and 5 bases lay outside the gene matches. The germline CDR1 and CDR2 sequences are GTSNPN and SVGIG (reference sequence). In DNA form, the CDR3 reads TGTGCCTGGGCGCCGACAGGGGCTGAAGCTTTCTTT. Protein product: CAWAPTGAEAFF.

The chain carries TRBV5-1 and TRBJ2-3; D gene uncertain. Germline V gives CDR1 SGHRS, CDR2 YFSETQ. This CDR3 is built from 14 residues. V lost 0 bases and J lost 2, with 7 bases in between. This chain's CDR3 is CASSLASDTDTQYF. Here the CDR3 DNA reads TGCGCCAGCAGCTTGGCCAGCGACACAGATACGCAGTATTTT.

The chain joins TRBV4-2 to TRBJ2-3; the match to TRBD2 covers 12 bases. CDR1 and CDR2 from the germline V gene are LGHNA and YNFKEQ. This CDR3 spans 16 amino acids. V was clipped by 1 base and J by 1 base; unmatched bases: 0. This chain's CDR3 is CASSQGLAGGTDTQYF. The CDR3 DNA follows: TGTGCCAGCAGCCAAGGACTAGCGGGGGGCACAGATACGCAGTATTTT.

This clone was counted only a few times. The CDR3 region has the DNA TGTGCCAGCAGTTTCGGAGCGGGGGTAGGACAAGAGACCCAGTACTTC. This encodes CASSFGAGVGQETQYF. The genes are TRBV27 and TRBJ2-5, with 8 positions matching TRBD2. The CDR3 loop spans 16 amino acids. V lost 3 bases and J lost 2; bases outside the gene matches: 8. In germline, CDR1 is MNHEY, CDR2 SMNVEV (reference sequence).

This clone appeared once. This chain connects TRBV9 to TRBJ1-2; TRBD1 might be the D (6 bases). The CDR3 has 15 amino acids. Germline CDR1 and CDR2: SGDLS and YYNGEE. V was trimmed by 4 bases and J by 4 bases, leaving 17 bases between them. This CDR3 reads CASSPPRGEGYGYTF. CDR3 coding DNA: TGTGCCAGCAGCCCACCGAGGGGGGAGGGCTATGGCTACACCTTC.

V is TRBV30 and J is TRBJ1-5; 9 nucleotides line up with TRBD1. V shed 3 bases, J shed 6 bases, and the junction held 3 bases outside the gene matches. The germline gives CDR1 GTSNPN, CDR2 SVGIG (reference sequence). The CDR3 spans 13 residues. In DNA, the CDR3 is TGTGCCTGGAGCAAGGACAGGGGTCAGCCCCAGCATTTT. Encoded protein: CAWSKDRGQPQHF. Drawing the rest from reference TRBV30 and TRBJ1-5, the complete variable domain is SQTIHQWPATLVQPVGSPLSLECTVEGTSNPNLYWYRQAAGRGLQLLFYSVGIGQISSEVPQNLSASRPQDRQFILSSKKLLLSDSGFYLCAWSKDRGQPQHFGDGTRLSIL.

This clone was detected only once. This chain connects TRBV5-1 to TRBJ2-5; TRBD1 matches 8 bases. The last part of the DNA fits TRBJ2-7 better; the J call may be wrong. The CDR3 length is 15 residues. Per the germline V gene, CDR1 is SGHRS and CDR2 is YFSETQ. The CDR3 loop is CASSSPDRGEYEQYF. CDR3 bases: TGCGCCAGCAGCTCACCTGACAGGGGCGAATACGAGCAGTACTTC.

The chain couples TRBV18 to TRBJ2-5; tentative D call: TRBD1 (6 bases). This CDR3 is 14 amino acids long. V was shortened by 0 bases and J by 5 bases, with 10 bases between the two germline ends. Germline values: CDR1 KGHSH, CDR2 LQKENI. CDR3 nucleotide sequence: TGTGCCAGCTCACCACCTGGGGGCTTGGAGACCCAGTACTTC. It is translated as CASSPPGGLETQYF. Together with reference TRBV18 and TRBJ2-5, the CDR3 gives the full variable domain: NAGVMQNPRHLVRRRGQEARLRCSPMKGHSHVYWYRQLPEEGLKFMVYLQKENIIDESGMPKERFSAEFPKEGPSILRIQQVVRGDSAAYFCASSPPGGLETQYFGPGTRLLVL.

The CDR3 nucleotides are TGTGCCAGTAGTCAGGGCCCGACCTGGACTGAAGCTTTCTTT. It translates to CASSQGPTWTEAFF. The chain recombines TRBV19 with TRBJ1-1; TRBD1 is a possible D gene (5 bases). Germline loops: CDR1 LNHDA, CDR2 SQIVND (reference sequence). V was pared by 5 bases and J by 5 bases, with 15 bases between. CDR3 size: 14 residues.

The V gene is TRBV5-1, the J gene TRBJ1-3, with D unresolved. V shed 2 bases and J shed 0 bases, with 9 bases lying between them. This CDR3 is 15 amino acids long. Per the germline V gene, CDR1 is SGHRS and CDR2 is YFSETQ. The CDR3 nucleotides read TGCGCCAGCAGCTTAGACGGGAGCTCTGGAAACACCATATATTTT. This translates into CASSLDGSSGNTIYF.

The rearrangement uses TRBV7-9 and TRBJ2-5; 9 nucleotides line up with TRBD2. This CDR3 comprises 16 residues. Trimming removed 3 bases from V and 4 bases from J; junction bases left unmatched: 9. Germline CDR1 reads SEHNR; CDR2 reads FQNEAQ (reference sequence). CDR3 sequence: CASSLGGRAPRETQYF. CDR3 DNA: TGTGCCAGCAGCTTGGGCGGGAGGGCCCCTCGAGAGACCCAGTACTTC.

The rearrangement uses TRBV30 and TRBJ2-1; 9 bases line up with TRBD1. This CDR3 contains 14 residues. Per germline, CDR1 GTSNPN and CDR2 SVGIG (reference sequence). J lost 10 bases, V lost 1 base, and 8 bases had no gene match. DNA of the CDR3: TGTGCCTGGAGTGCCAGTAGACAGGGGGGGGAGCAGTTCTTC. Translating it yields CAWSASRQGGEQFF.

In its sample, this clone was seen a few times. This sequence joins TRBV6-6 and TRBJ1-4, with a weak D call TRBD1 (5 bases). CDR1 is MNHNY and CDR2 is SVGAGI in the germline V gene (reference sequence). The length of the CDR3 is 15 residues. V was cut by 2 bases and J by 6 bases, with 13 bases left in between. CDR3 loop: CASSYGQGLDEKLFF. The CDR3 bases are TGTGCCAGCAGTTACGGTCAGGGTTTGGATGAAAAACTGTTTTTT.

This rearrangement joins TRBV5-1 to TRBJ1-5; 10 nucleotides agree with TRBD1. The germline V gene encodes CDR1 SGHRS and CDR2 YFSETQ. The CDR3 covers 16 residues. V lost 5 bases and J lost 4; bases outside the gene matches: 9. CDR3 protein: CASSRPGQGKNQPQHF. The CDR3 DNA reads as TGCGCCAGCAGTAGACCGGGACAGGGGAAAAATCAGCCCCAGCATTTT.

This rearrangement joins TRBV4-2 to TRBJ2-7; 12 nucleotides align to TRBD2. Germline lookup yields CDR1 LGHNA and CDR2 YNFKEQ. CDR3 size: 18 residues. J was trimmed by 2 bases and V by 2 bases; bases with no gene match: 10. The CDR3 region is CASSQTLTSGGTTYEQYF. CDR3 nucleotides: TGTGCCAGCAGCCAAACCCTAACTAGCGGGGGGACCACCTACGAGCAGTACTTC.

The chain is built from TRBV5-1 and TRBJ2-7; 7 bases are a match to TRBD1. Germline assignment: CDR1 SGHRS and CDR2 YFSETQ. V was clipped by 4 bases and J by 6 bases; unmatched bases: 4. There are 12 residues in the CDR3. CDR3 protein: CASSLTGAEQYF. CDR3 in DNA: TGCGCCAGCAGCCTCACAGGGGCCGAGCAGTACTTC.

The chain joins TRBV7-3 to TRBJ2-1, with 7 bases identical to TRBD1. Losses at the gene ends were 5 bases for V and 9 bases for J; bases not matched to a gene: 4. Per germline, CDR1 SGHTA and CDR2 FQGTGA. The CDR3 sequence is 12 residues long. CDR3 DNA sequence: TGTGCCAGCAGCGCGACAGGGACTGAGCAGTTCTTC. Its protein product is CASSATGTEQFF.

This clone has a single count. V usage is TRBV14 and J usage is TRBJ1-5, with D perhaps matching TRBD1 (5 bases). CDR1 and CDR2 from the germline V gene are SGHDN and FVKESK. This CDR3 has 14 residues. Trimming left V 5 bases short and J 4 bases short, with 12 bases between. CDR3 protein: CASSLGGVNQPQHF. CDR3 nucleotide sequence: TGTGCCAGCAGCTTGGGAGGGGTGAATCAGCCCCAGCATTTT.

This rearrangement joins TRBV6-6 to TRBJ2-5; TRBD1 matches at 10 bases. CDR3 length: 16 residues. Germline V lookup: CDR1 MNHNY, CDR2 SVGAGI (reference sequence). Losses at the gene ends were 4 bases for V and 5 bases for J; bases not matched to a gene: 10. CDR3 loop: CASSSGQGLMKETQYF. The CDR3 nucleotides are TGTGCCAGCAGTTCGGGACAGGGGCTAATGAAGGAGACCCAGTACTTC.